A single TCR beta chain is shown here with its context. The data were taken from a study of blood T cell repertoires in COVID-19. Across the whole study: Collection of acute and convalescent COVID-19 samples took place in the United States, Italy and Spain.

The data were produced by immunoSEQ multiplex PCR, yet TCRdb's version contains in-frame clones alone and is incomplete. The sample has 200,000 to 250,000 clones, approximately 84% seen once. Germline V gives CDR1 MNHEY, CDR2 SMNVEV (reference sequence). The CDR3 extends over 15 amino acids. V lost 5 bases, J lost 2 bases, and 12 bases lay in between. V gene TRBV27 combines with J gene TRBJ2-2; the D gene is possibly TRBD1 (6 bases). Sequencing was performed on peripheral blood. This TCR was sampled from a man aged 50-60 years who had recovered from COVID-19. The CDR3 loop is CASSSRDINTGELFF. The DNA of the CDR3 is TGTGCCAGCAGTAGCCGGGACATAAACACCGGGGAGCTGTTTTTT.